These 10 T cell receptor beta chains came from one sample sequenced in a study of esophageal squamous cell carcinoma under preoperative chemotherapy. As for time point: after preoperative PTX-NDP chemotherapy. TCRdb itself ran the PCR reads through MiXCR, one entry per CDR3 protein. The sample lists 9,000 to 13,000 distinct CDR3 sequences; roughly 60% were seen once. Collection of the sample occurred from a patient given preoperative chemotherapy. The receptors stem from a human donor with esophageal squamous cell carcinoma. The donor label of this sample is uncertain.

The chain recombines TRBV9 with TRBJ2-1; tentative D call: TRBD1 (6 bases). The CDR3 consists of 15 residues. Per the germline V gene, CDR1 is SGDLS and CDR2 is YYNGEE. V shed 3 bases and J shed 4 bases, with 14 bases lying between them. The CDR3 loop is CASSAQGNSYNEQFF. The CDR3 bases are TGTGCCAGCAGCGCCCAGGGGAACTCTTACAATGAGCAGTTCTTC.

This clonotype was observed a few times. The J gene is TRBJ2-1, the V gene TRBV7-6; D is unclear. TRBJ2-7 explains the end of the DNA better; the J call may be wrong. CDR3 length: 13 residues. Germline CDR1 and CDR2: SGHVS and FNYEAQ. This chain's CDR3 is CASSIPSSYEQYF. Here the CDR3 DNA reads TGTGCCAGCAGCATACCGAGCTCCTACGAGCAGTACTTC.

This clonotype came up many times. This chain connects TRBV6-1 to TRBJ2-7; possible D gene TRBD2, 5 bases. Deletions cut 8 bases from V and 2 bases from J, with 10 bases between. Looked up from germline, CDR1 is MNHNS and CDR2 is SASEGT. The CDR3 contains 12 residues. The CDR3 here is CASAGGPYEQYF. The CDR3, as DNA: TGTGCCAGCGCCGGCGGGCCCTACGAGCAGTACTTC.

The chain carries TRBV6-1 and TRBJ2-1, with 8 bases fitting TRBD2. The DNA end is more similar to TRBJ2-7, so the J call may be wrong. The CDR3 is 13 amino acids. The germline gives CDR1 MNHNS, CDR2 SASEGT. CDR3 nucleotide sequence: TGTGCCAGCAGTCCGGGACTAGTCAATGAGCAGTACTTC. Translation: CASSPGLVNEQYF.

J is TRBJ1-1 and V is TRBV6-1; D perhaps matches TRBD1 (5 bases). This CDR3 is built from 16 residues. Germline V lookup: CDR1 MNHNS, CDR2 SASEGT. V was clipped by 3 bases and J by 4 bases, with 18 bases between them. CDR3 in DNA: TGTGCCAGCAGTGACGCTTATTGGGGGGTCGTCACTGAAGCTTTCTTT. Its protein product is CASSDAYWGVVTEAFF.

The chain carries TRBV6-5 and TRBJ2-1, with 14 positions matching TRBD2. The CDR3 is 16 residues long. CDR1 and CDR2 (germline): MNHEY, SVGAGI. Trimming took 0 bases from V and 9 from J; bases not matched to a gene: 4. The CDR3 region has the DNA TGTGCCAGCAGTTACTCGATTGGACTAGCGGGAGGTGAGCAGTTCTTC. Residues: CASSYSIGLAGGEQFF.

The chain uses TRBV6-1 and TRBJ2-1; no firm D call. This CDR3 region has 12 residues. CDR1 is MNHNS, CDR2 SASEGT, per germline. Trimming left V 7 bases short and J 6 bases short, with 10 bases between. The CDR3 is CASTTLSNEQFF. The CDR3 DNA reads TGTGCCAGCACGACTCTTTCCAATGAGCAGTTCTTC.

This clonotype showed up just once. V and J are TRBV6-1 and TRBJ2-5, with 8 bases fitting TRBD1. Near its end, the DNA agrees better with TRBJ2-7, so the J call may be wrong. Per the germline V gene, CDR1 is MNHNS and CDR2 is SASEGT. The CDR3 runs 15 residues. The CDR3 bases are TGTGCCAGCAGCAATGGTGGACAGGGTGTAGACGAGCAGTACTTC. Translated: CASSNGGQGVDEQYF.

This sequence joins TRBV6-1 and TRBJ1-1, with 8 bases fitting TRBD1. There are 13 residues in the CDR3. Looked up from germline, CDR1 is MNHNS and CDR2 is SASEGT. J gave up 1 base and V 8 bases, and 3 bases lay outside the gene matches. The CDR3 here is CASAGGANTEAFF. CDR3 in DNA: TGTGCCAGCGCAGGGGGCGCGAACACTGAAGCTTTCTTT.

This clonotype appeared many times. V is TRBV11-2 and J is TRBJ2-4; 9 bases align to TRBD1. Judging by the DNA end, TRBJ2-7 fits better; the J call may be wrong. Per germline, CDR1 SGHAT and CDR2 FQNNGV. This CDR3 comprises 14 residues. CDR3 residues: CASSLGQGAYEQYF. CDR3 bases: TGTGCCAGCAGCTTAGGACAGGGGGCCTACGAGCAGTACTTC.